One TCR beta chain is described in this entry. V lost 1 base and J lost 4, with 13 bases in between. The CDR3 totals 15 residues. Germline V gene data show CDR1 as LGHNA and CDR2 as YSLEER. This sample was taken from a study of blood T cell repertoires in COVID-19. Looking at the study overall: Acute and convalescent COVID-19 samples came from the United States, Italy and Spain. Sources were T cells, B-cell-depleted T cells, or PBMCs; the material itself was cDNA or gDNA.

Under the authors' procedure: From reference gene primer amplification, estimates of nucleated cell counts were derived. TCRdb's table, derived via immunoSEQ multiplex PCR, lists solely in-frame clones and lacks some. For V, J and clone size, that table is used; D and trimming come from the DNA. The sample includes 110,000 to 150,000 clones, 65% to 80% of them seen just once. This sequence originates from a man in his fifties or sixties with acute or convalescent COVID-19. The chain joins TRBV4-3 to TRBJ1-2; possible D gene TRBD1, 5 bases. Sequenced: peripheral blood. Written as DNA, the CDR3 is TGCGCCAGCAGCCAAGGATCAGGGAGGGCCTATGGCTACACCTTC. It is translated as CASSQGSGRAYGYTF.